The source of this TCR beta chain is a study of beta chain features in type 1 diabetes. A note on this clone: The target antigen is unknown. The junction departs from the called germline gene at one end, perhaps through a read error.

This CDR3 has 16 residues. Germline V gives CDR1 MNHNS, CDR2 SASEGT. Study findings and constraints: TCRB repertoires of naive, central memory and Treg cells appeared more similar among patients than among healthy donors. Moderate but significant shortening of TCRB CDR3s was recorded in all four CD4+ subsets from Type 1 diabetes patients.

The study reverse transcribed the entire isolated RNA, so it sequenced expressed TCRB transcripts. The protocol was immunoSEQ multiplex PCR, while the TCRdb copy is restricted to in-frame clones and leaves out a portion. The sample shows hundreds of thousands of clones, 14% of them seen only once. This receptor was identified in a man under 40 in good health. Material: central memory CD4+ T cells from blood. The gene calls are TRBV6-1 and TRBJ1-5; 7 nucleotides match TRBD1. CDR3 in DNA: TGTGCCATCAGTGAATCCCTTGGACAGGGCAATCAGCCCCAGCATTTT. It yields the protein CAISESLGQGNQPQHF.